The 23 T cell receptor beta chains listed next were all sequenced from one sample in a study of cytomegalovirus exposure and HLA in healthy donors. PCR was performed using 60 Vbeta and 13 Jbeta primers. Sequenced by immunoSEQ multiplex PCR; TCRdb stores in-frame clones only, minus some. The table gives about 46,000 clones; the top ten clones make up under 1.3% of it. Input material: PBMCs. These receptors all stem from a woman in her forties in good health and CMV-seronegative.

The chain has TRBV25-1 and TRBJ1-5, with a possible D match to TRBD1 (5 bases). There are 15 residues in the CDR3. Trimming stripped 1 base from V and 6 bases from J, with 13 bases between. Per germline, CDR1 MGHDK and CDR2 SYGVNS. This chain's CDR3 is CASSESGVGGQPQHF. The CDR3 region has the DNA TGTGCCAGCAGTGAATCTGGGGTCGGGGGTCAGCCCCAGCATTTT.

This sequence joins TRBV28 and TRBJ2-7; 7 bases fit TRBD1. CDR3 length: 16 residues. Trimming removed 4 bases from V and 3 bases from J; junction bases left unmatched: 12. The germline V gene has CDR1 MDHEN and CDR2 SYDVKM. CDR3 protein: CASSSGRDSSLYEQYF. DNA for the CDR3: TGTGCCAGCAGTTCAGGTCGGGACAGCTCCCTCTACGAGCAGTACTTC.

The V and J genes are TRBV7-3 and TRBJ2-2, with 12 bases identical to TRBD2. CDR1 SGHTA and CDR2 FQGTGA come from the germline V gene. V lost 6 bases and J lost 4; bases outside the gene matches: 6. There are 16 residues in the CDR3. The CDR3 sequence is CASSRLAGEGTGELFF. The DNA for the CDR3 is TGTGCCAGCAGTAGACTAGCGGGAGAAGGCACCGGGGAGCTGTTTTTT.

The rearrangement links TRBV7-9 to TRBJ1-2, with unresolved D. CDR3 size: 14 residues. Germline lookup yields CDR1 SEHNR and CDR2 FQNEAQ (reference sequence). Between the trimmed V and J ends, which lost 1 base and 5 bases, there was a span of 11 bases. CDR3 coding DNA: TGTGCCAGCAGCTTAGACGAAGGGAGGTATGGCTACACCTTC. Translating gives CASSLDEGRYGYTF.

This chain links TRBV6-1 with TRBJ2-5; D possibly corresponds to TRBD1 (6 bases). The DNA end favors TRBJ2-7, so the J call may be wrong. The CDR3 runs 14 residues. Germline V gene data show CDR1 as MNHNS and CDR2 as SASEGT. In DNA, the CDR3 is TGTGCCAGCAGGCCCAGGGGCATCTCCTACGAGCAGTACTTC. Amino acid sequence: CASRPRGISYEQYF.

The V call is TRBV2, the J call TRBJ1-4; D not resolved. V dropped 2 bases and J dropped 4 bases, with 11 bases sitting between them. This CDR3 has 15 residues. Germline lookup yields CDR1 SNHLY and CDR2 FYNNEI. In DNA form, the CDR3 reads TGTGCCAGCAGTGAAAATCGGCGGGTTAATGAAAAACTGTTTTTT. Translated: CASSENRRVNEKLFF.

CDR3: CASSFYRVGYTF. CDR3 bases: TGTGCCAGCAGCTTCTACAGGGTGGGCTACACCTTC. The chain links TRBV7-9 to TRBJ1-2; a weak D match, TRBD1 (6 bases). V was cut by 3 bases and J by 8 bases, with 10 bases left in between. CDR3 length: 12 residues. Germline V gene lookup returns CDR1 SEHNR and CDR2 FQNEAQ (reference sequence).

This rearrangement joins TRBV2 to TRBJ2-7, with D hard to call. The germline gives CDR1 SNHLY, CDR2 FYNNEI. This CDR3 contains 13 residues. Trimming took 7 bases from V and 0 from J, leaving 10 bases between them. The CDR3, as DNA: TGTGCCAGCAATCGGGTCTTCTCCTACGAGCAGTACTTC. Its translation: CASNRVFSYEQYF.

The CDR3 DNA reads TGTGCCAGCAGCGTAGTAGCGGAGGCCTACAATGAGCAGTTCTTC. Protein product: CASSVVAEAYNEQFF. The V call is TRBV9, the J call TRBJ2-1; D possibly corresponds to TRBD2 (6 bases). V was clipped by 0 bases and J by 2 bases, with 9 bases between them. The CDR3 runs 15 residues. The germline CDR1 and CDR2 sequences are SGDLS and YYNGEE. The complete variable domain, with remaining parts taken from reference TRBV9 and TRBJ2-1, reads DSGVTQTPKHLITATGQRVTLRCSPRSGDLSVYWYQQSLDQGLQFLIQYYNGEERAKGNILERFSAQQFPDLHSELNLSSLELGDSALYFCASSVVAEAYNEQFFGPGTRLTVL.

Notes on this clone: Within the sample, other DNA sequences also encode this same CDR3. The CDR3 loop is CASSLAGKETQYF. The CDR3 nucleotides read TGCGCCAGCAGCTTGGCGGGGAAAGAGACCCAGTACTTC. V and J are TRBV5-1 and TRBJ2-5, with D possibly matching TRBD2 (5 bases). Germline CDR1 and CDR2: SGHRS and YFSETQ. CDR3 length: 13 amino acids. Trimming took off 0 bases at V and 3 bases at J, with 6 bases between the two ends.

The chain is built from TRBV5-1 and TRBJ2-7; a weak D match, TRBD2 (7 bases). CDR1 SGHRS and CDR2 YFSETQ come from the germline V gene. Trimming cost V 0 bases and J 6 bases, with 16 bases left between them. The CDR3 extends over 15 amino acids. The CDR3 DNA sequence: TGCGCCAGCAGCTTGGTAGGGGGGGGCCCTGCCGAGCAGTACTTC. Residues: CASSLVGGGPAEQYF.

The V gene is TRBV5-1, the J gene TRBJ1-1, with 8 bases aligning to TRBD1. The CDR3 has 15 residues. Losses at the gene ends were 4 bases for V and 2 bases for J; bases not matched to a gene: 7. Per the germline V gene, CDR1 is SGHRS and CDR2 is YFSETQ. CDR3 region: CASSDLQGANTEAFF. Here the CDR3 DNA reads TGCGCCAGCAGCGATCTCCAGGGGGCTAACACTGAAGCTTTCTTT. The full variable domain, with the rest looked up from reference TRBV5-1 and TRBJ1-1, is KAGVTQTPRYLIKTRGQQVTLSCSPISGHRSVSWYQQTPGQGLQFLFEYFSETQRNKGNFPGRFSGRQFSNSRSEMNVSTLELGDSALYLCASSDLQGANTEAFFGQGTRLTVV.

J is TRBJ1-2 and V is TRBV7-2; D uncertain. Trimming left V 2 bases short and J 5 bases short, with 9 bases between. This CDR3 is built from 13 residues. Germline loops: CDR1 SGHTA, CDR2 FQGNSA. CDR3 DNA: TGTGCCAGCAGCTTATCCCCTCTTTATGGCTACACCTTC. Residues: CASSLSPLYGYTF.

The chain joins TRBV29-1 to TRBJ1-2; 10 positions match TRBD1. CDR1 is SQVTM and CDR2 is ANQGSEA in the germline V gene. With V trimmed by 6 bases and J by 2 bases, 9 bases remained unmatched. This CDR3 region has 15 residues. Here the CDR3 DNA reads TGCAGCGTCTACGGGACAGGGGCCTCGAACTATGGCTACACCTTC. This sequence encodes CSVYGTGASNYGYTF.

This chain links TRBV9 with TRBJ2-1; the match to TRBD1 covers 8 bases. This CDR3 has 14 residues. V lost 4 bases, J lost 6 bases, and 6 bases stayed unmatched. The germline V gene has CDR1 SGDLS and CDR2 YYNGEE. CDR3 DNA sequence: TGTGCCAGCAGCACGGGGACAGGTGGCAATGAGCAGTTCTTC. This encodes CASSTGTGGNEQFF.

This rearrangement joins TRBV19 to TRBJ2-1; TRBD2 aligns across 9 bases. V lost 7 bases and J lost 5; bases outside the gene matches: 9. The CDR3 extends over 15 amino acids. Germline V CDR1 and CDR2: LNHDA, SQIVND (reference sequence). The CDR3 is CASIYPGGGDNEQFF. In DNA form, the CDR3 reads TGTGCCAGTATCTATCCTGGCGGGGGGGACAATGAGCAGTTCTTC.

The V gene is TRBV19, the J gene TRBJ2-3; D possibly corresponds to TRBD2 (6 bases). With 1 base removed from V and 1 base from J, the gap between germline ends came to 12 bases. This CDR3 has 16 residues. CDR1 is LNHDA, CDR2 SQIVND, per germline (reference sequence). The CDR3 reads CASSIGGSGGTDTQYF. CDR3 nucleotide sequence: TGTGCCAGTAGTATAGGAGGTAGCGGAGGCACAGATACGCAGTATTTT.

This chain links TRBV28 with TRBJ2-1; tentative D call: TRBD2 (6 bases). Trimming removed 1 base at V and 3 bases at J, with 25 bases between. The CDR3 has 20 residues. Germline values: CDR1 MDHEN, CDR2 SYDVKM. The chain's CDR3 is CASSLYPQRLSRRDYNEQFF. The DNA of the CDR3 is TGTGCCAGCAGTTTATACCCCCAGAGACTATCGAGGAGGGACTACAATGAGCAGTTCTTC.

This chain uses TRBV5-4 with TRBJ2-7; the match to TRBD2 covers 7 bases. In germline, CDR1 is SGHNT, CDR2 YYREEE (reference sequence). The CDR3 runs 15 residues. V lost 3 bases, J lost 1 base, and 7 bases stayed unmatched. The CDR3 DNA follows: TGTGCCAGCAGCTGGGGGGGAGGGGTGTCCTACGAGCAGTACTTC. This encodes CASSWGGGVSYEQYF.

V is TRBV7-9 and J is TRBJ2-7; D is perhaps TRBD2 (6 bases). Germline CDR1 reads SEHNR; CDR2 reads FQNEAQ (reference sequence). Trimming stripped 4 bases from V and 0 bases from J, with 13 bases between. This CDR3 is built from 15 residues. DNA for the CDR3: TGTGCCAGCAGCTCCGGGACTTTAAGCTCCTACGAGCAGTACTTC. Translated, it gives CASSSGTLSSYEQYF. Full variable domain (outside the CDR3, taken from reference TRBV7-9 and TRBJ2-7): DTGVSQNPRHKITKRGQNVTFRCDPISEHNRLYWYRQTLGQGPEFLTYFQNEAQLEKSRLLSDRFSAERPKGSFSTLEIQRTEQGDSAMYLCASSSGTLSSYEQYFGPGTRLTVT.

The gene calls are TRBV7-8 and TRBJ2-7; D is unclear. The CDR3 totals 16 residues. CDR1 is SGHVS, CDR2 FQNEAQ, per germline. The V and J ends lost 6 bases and 0 bases respectively, with 18 bases between them. DNA of the CDR3: TGTGCCAGCAGTCCCATGCGGATTCCGAGCTCCTACGAGCAGTACTTC. It is translated as CASSPMRIPSSYEQYF.

The rearrangement uses TRBV9 and TRBJ2-5; unclear D gene. The CDR3 runs to 13 residues. The V and J ends lost 2 bases and 4 bases respectively, with 9 bases between them. Germline V gene lookup returns CDR1 SGDLS and CDR2 YYNGEE. CDR3 sequence: CASSVPPSETQYF. CDR3 DNA sequence: TGTGCCAGCAGCGTTCCCCCATCAGAGACCCAGTACTTC.

This rearrangement joins TRBV10-3 to TRBJ1-2; 7 bases are a match to TRBD1. The CDR3 runs to 14 residues. Per the germline V gene, CDR1 is ENHRY and CDR2 is SYGVKD. V lost 2 bases and J lost 4; bases outside the gene matches: 4. The CDR3 DNA is TGTGCCATCAGTGAGGGGGGACAGTTCTATGGCTACACCTTC. Its translation is CAISEGGQFYGYTF.